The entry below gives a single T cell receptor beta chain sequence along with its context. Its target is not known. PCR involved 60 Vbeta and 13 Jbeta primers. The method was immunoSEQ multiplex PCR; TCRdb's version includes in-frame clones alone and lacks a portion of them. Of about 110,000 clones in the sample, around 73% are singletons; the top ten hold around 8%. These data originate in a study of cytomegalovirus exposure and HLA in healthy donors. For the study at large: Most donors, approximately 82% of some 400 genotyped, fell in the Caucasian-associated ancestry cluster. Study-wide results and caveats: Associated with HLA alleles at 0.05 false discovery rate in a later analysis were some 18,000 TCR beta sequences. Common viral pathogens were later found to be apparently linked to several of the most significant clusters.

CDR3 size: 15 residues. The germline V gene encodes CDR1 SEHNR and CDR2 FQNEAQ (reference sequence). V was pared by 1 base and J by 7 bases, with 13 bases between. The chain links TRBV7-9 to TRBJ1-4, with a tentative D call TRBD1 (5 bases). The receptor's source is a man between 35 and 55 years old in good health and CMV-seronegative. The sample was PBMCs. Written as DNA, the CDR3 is TGTGCCAGCAGCTTAGGGACACTCTTCGGTGAAAAACTGTTTTTT. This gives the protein CASSLGTLFGEKLFF.